One and the same sample provided the 26 T cell receptor beta chains below, sequenced in a study of blood T cell repertoires in COVID-19. Measured with immunoSEQ multiplex PCR; TCRdb has only the in-frame clones, and not every one. The data show 150,000 to 200,000 clones, 75% to 90% seen once. Sequenced input: peripheral blood. The source of these receptors is a woman aged 60-75 years with acute or convalescent COVID-19.

The chain uses TRBV19 and TRBJ2-5; D is perhaps TRBD1 (5 bases). This CDR3 has 17 amino acids. Germline CDR1 reads LNHDA; CDR2 reads SQIVND (reference sequence). V was cut by 5 bases and J by 1 base, with 20 bases left in between. The CDR3 DNA sequence: TGTGCCAGTAGTCCCCGCGAGGCAGGGCCTCCCCAAGAGACCCAGTACTTC. Protein sequence: CASSPREAGPPQETQYF. Together with reference TRBV19 and TRBJ2-5, the CDR3 gives the full variable domain: DGGITQSPKYLFRKEGQNVTLSCEQNLNHDAMYWYRQDPGQGLRLIYYSQIVNDFQKGDIAEGYSVSREKKESFPLTVTSAQKNPTAFYLCASSPREAGPPQETQYFGPGTRLLVL.

The chain joins TRBV6-2 or TRBV6-3 to TRBJ2-4, with D possibly being TRBD1 (5 bases). This CDR3 has 15 amino acids. Germline CDR1 and CDR2: MNHEY and SVGEGT. Deletions cut 0 bases from V and 0 bases from J, with 6 bases between. CDR3 residues: CASSYSGEAKNIQYF. CDR3 in DNA: TGTGCCAGCAGTTACTCAGGGGAAGCCAAAAACATTCAGTACTTC.

The chain has TRBV6-6 and TRBJ1-4; 8 bases map to TRBD1. The germline V gene encodes CDR1 MNHNY and CDR2 SVGAGI (reference sequence). V shed 10 bases and J 5 bases; nucleotides not matched to a gene: 15. The CDR3 extends over 16 amino acids. CDR3 protein: CATYSWTGSLNEKLFF. CDR3 DNA sequence: TGTGCCACCTACTCCTGGACAGGGAGCCTAAATGAAAAACTGTTTTTT.

The J gene is TRBJ1-2, the V gene TRBV6-2 or TRBV6-3; unclear D gene. V was pared by 5 bases and J by 2 bases, with 12 bases between. Germline-derived CDR1 and CDR2 are MNHEY and SVGEGT. This CDR3 comprises 14 residues. Here the CDR3 reads CASSPPPPNYGYTF. CDR3 nucleotides: TGTGCCAGCAGTCCCCCCCCTCCGAACTATGGCTACACCTTC.

This sequence joins TRBV2 and TRBJ2-3; 11 bases match TRBD2. The CDR3 runs to 17 residues. The junction had 9 bases not matched to a gene; V was cut back by 7 bases and J by 0 bases. The V gene's germline CDR1 is SNHLY and CDR2 FYNNEI. The CDR3 bases are TGTGCCAGCACGGGGCTAGCGGGGGGCCTTAGCACAGATACGCAGTATTTT. The encoded protein is CASTGLAGGLSTDTQYF.

This chain uses TRBV5-4 with TRBJ2-2; 9 bases agree with TRBD1. This CDR3 is 15 amino acids long. J lost 1 base, V lost 4 bases, and 2 bases had no gene match. Germline V lookup: CDR1 SGHNT, CDR2 YYREEE (reference sequence). The CDR3 here is CASSKGQGNTGELFF. CDR3 nucleotides: TGTGCCAGCAGCAAGGGACAGGGGAACACCGGGGAGCTGTTTTTT.

This chain links TRBV5-1 with TRBJ2-5, with D unclear. V was cut by 4 bases and J by 1 base, with 8 bases left in between. Germline V CDR1 and CDR2: SGHRS, YFSETQ. The CDR3 length is 13 residues. The CDR3 loop reads CASSPGIQETQYF. The CDR3, as DNA: TGCGCCAGCAGCCCAGGCATCCAAGAGACCCAGTACTTC.

CDR3 nucleotide sequence: TGTGCCAGCAGCCAAGAGGCACAGGGGCTCTTGAACACTGAAGCTTTCTTT. It is translated as CASSQEAQGLLNTEAFF. This chain connects TRBV4-2 to TRBJ1-1; 7 bases match TRBD1. This CDR3 has 17 amino acids. J lost 0 bases, V lost 0 bases, and 7 bases had no gene match. Per germline, CDR1 LGHNA and CDR2 YNFKEQ.

In this sample, this clone turned up once. The chain recombines TRBV5-4 with TRBJ2-5; weak D call: TRBD1 (6 bases). The germline V gene encodes CDR1 SGHNT and CDR2 YYREEE (reference sequence). The CDR3 spans 14 residues. V dropped 3 bases and J dropped 2 bases, with 11 bases sitting between them. The CDR3 coding sequence is TGTGCCAGCAGCTCGACAGGCCGACAAGAGACCCAGTACTTC. Protein sequence: CASSSTGRQETQYF.

V gene TRBV6-5 combines with J gene TRBJ2-7, with a possible D match to TRBD1 (6 bases). Trimming removed 5 bases from V and 9 bases from J, with 20 bases in between. In germline, CDR1 is MNHEY, CDR2 SVGAGI. The CDR3 contains 14 residues. The CDR3 nucleotides read TGTGCCAGCAGTCCCCTCCGACAGGTCGCTGGGCAGTACTTC. It specifies CASSPLRQVAGQYF.

The V gene is TRBV30, the J gene TRBJ1-4; 9 bases line up with TRBD1. The CDR3 spans 12 residues. Per the germline V gene, CDR1 is GTSNPN and CDR2 is SVGIG (reference sequence). The CDR3 region is CARTGANEKLFF. CDR3 coding DNA: TGTGCGCGGACAGGGGCCAATGAAAAACTGTTTTTT.

V gene TRBV28 combines with J gene TRBJ1-2; D perhaps matches TRBD1 (6 bases). With 2 bases removed from V and 5 bases from J, the gap between germline ends came to 15 bases. This CDR3 region has 15 residues. Per the germline V gene, CDR1 is MDHEN and CDR2 is SYDVKM. This CDR3 reads CASSLDSWTVYGYTF. The CDR3 region has the DNA TGTGCCAGCAGTTTAGATAGTTGGACAGTTTATGGCTACACCTTC.

The J gene is TRBJ1-3, the V gene TRBV28; the D is unclear. V was shortened by 1 base and J by 0 bases, with 7 bases between the two germline ends. CDR1 and CDR2 (germline): MDHEN, SYDVKM. The CDR3 covers 15 residues. The CDR3 region is CASSLFYGSGNTIYF. DNA for the CDR3: TGTGCCAGCAGTTTATTCTACGGCTCTGGAAACACCATATATTTT. Full variable domain (outside the CDR3, taken from reference TRBV28 and TRBJ1-3): DVKVTQSSRYLVKRTGEKVFLECVQDMDHENMFWYRQDPGLGLRLIYFSYDVKMKEKGDIPEGYSVSREKKERFSLILESASTNQTSMYLCASSLFYGSGNTIYFGEGSWLTVV.

The J gene is TRBJ2-5, the V gene TRBV3-1 (or the pseudogene TRBV3-2), with 10 bases matching TRBD2. With 1 base clipped from V and 5 bases from J, the junction kept 4 bases outside the gene matches. CDR3 size: 15 residues. Germline V lookup: CDR1 LGHDT, CDR2 YNNKEL (reference sequence). CDR3 sequence (DNA): TGTGCCAGCAGCCAAGCCGGGACTAGCGCGGAGACCCAGTACTTC. This encodes CASSQAGTSAETQYF.

V and J are TRBV7-3 and TRBJ1-2, with D possibly TRBD1 on 6 matching bases. Germline V gene data show CDR1 as SGHTA and CDR2 as FQGTGA. The V gene lost 6 bases and the J gene lost 0 bases, with 14 bases spanning the gap. The CDR3 totals 15 residues. The CDR3 coding sequence is TGTGCCAGCAGTTTCCGACAGGCCTCTAACTATGGCTACACCTTC. The encoded protein is CASSFRQASNYGYTF.

The chain uses TRBV5-6 and TRBJ1-3, with 10 bases identical to TRBD1. The CDR3 spans 15 residues. J lost 2 bases, V lost 4 bases, and 3 bases had no gene match. Germline-derived CDR1 and CDR2 are SGHDT and YYEEEE. CDR3 loop: CASSGGTGAGNTIYF. As DNA, the CDR3 is TGTGCCAGCAGCGGTGGGACAGGGGCTGGAAACACCATATATTTT.

The chain recombines TRBV5-1 with TRBJ1-1; 11 bases agree with TRBD1. The CDR3 length is 18 residues. The V segment lost 4 bases and the J segment 0 bases; nucleotides outside the gene matches: 11. Germline values: CDR1 SGHRS, CDR2 YFSETQ. CDR3 in DNA: TGCGCCAGCAGCGGGACAGGGGGGATGAGGGCCATGAACACTGAAGCTTTCTTT. It codes for CASSGTGGMRAMNTEAFF.

The V gene is TRBV6-5, the J gene TRBJ2-7, with 11 bases identical to TRBD1. Unmatched junction bases numbered 5, after V lost 5 bases and J lost 5 bases. This CDR3 contains 14 residues. Per germline, CDR1 MNHEY and CDR2 SVGAGI. CDR3 sequence reads: CASSPGTGGHEQYF. CDR3 DNA: TGTGCCAGCAGTCCCGGGACAGGGGGGCACGAGCAGTACTTC.

CDR3 bases: TGTGCCAGCAGTCAACAGGGCCGGTCTGGAAACACCATATATTTT. It is translated as CASSQQGRSGNTIYF. The chain carries TRBV5-6 and TRBJ1-3, with D maybe TRBD1 (6 bases). The germline CDR1 and CDR2 sequences are SGHDT and YYEEEE. V shed 5 bases and J shed 1 base, with 13 bases lying between them. CDR3 length: 15 residues.

The rearrangement links TRBV27 to TRBJ1-3, with D unresolved. The V and J ends lost 7 bases and 0 bases respectively, with 10 bases between them. The CDR3 contains 14 residues. CDR1 and CDR2 (germline): MNHEY, SMNVEV (reference sequence). The CDR3 DNA follows: TGTGCCAGCAAGCTCGCCGTCTCTGGAAACACCATATATTTT. It specifies CASKLAVSGNTIYF.

This clone was counted between two and nine times. The chain carries TRBV19 and TRBJ1-5; unclear D gene. This CDR3 has 14 residues. The V end lost 7 bases, the J end lost 2 bases, and 12 bases lay between the germline ends. Germline V lookup: CDR1 LNHDA, CDR2 SQIVND (reference sequence). The CDR3 bases are TGTGCCAGTACCCTCGGGATAGGCAATCAGCCCCAGCATTTT. Translation: CASTLGIGNQPQHF.

The count of this clone is one. This chain connects TRBV15 to TRBJ1-6; D is perhaps TRBD1 (5 bases). This CDR3 is built from 14 residues. Germline V lookup: CDR1 LNHNV, CDR2 YYDKDF (reference sequence). V gave up 8 bases and J gave up 5 bases, with 13 bases separating them. In DNA form, the CDR3 reads TGTGCCACCGTCGGAGAGACAGATAATTCACCCCTCCACTTT. Translated: CATVGETDNSPLHF. Full variable domain (rest looked up from reference TRBV15 and TRBJ1-6): DAMVIQNPRYQVTQFGKPVTLSCSQTLNHNVMYWYQQKSSQAPKLLFHYYDKDFNNEADTPDNFQSRRPNTSFCFLDIRSPGLGDTAMYLCATVGETDNSPLHFGNGTRLTVT.

This chain connects TRBV7-2 to TRBJ1-6, with a weak D call TRBD1 (6 bases). The V gene's germline CDR1 is SGHTA and CDR2 FQGNSA. The CDR3 is 16 residues long. Trimming left V 4 bases short and J 10 bases short, with 20 bases between. As DNA, the CDR3 is TGTGCCAGCAGCTCCGGAGCGGGGGGCTTGTACTCACCCCTCCACTTT. Its translation is CASSSGAGGLYSPLHF.

The count of this clone is one. The rearrangement joins TRBV7-2 to TRBJ1-5; tentative D call: TRBD1 (6 bases). Germline CDR1 SGHTA, CDR2 FQGNSA. V shed 4 bases and J shed 1 base, with 11 bases lying between them. CDR3 length equals 15 residues. The CDR3 nucleotides read TGTGCCAGCAGCTCGCACAGGGTAAGCAATCAGCCCCAGCATTTT. Translated: CASSSHRVSNQPQHF.

The genes are TRBV7-3 and TRBJ2-1; 7 bases are a match to TRBD2. V was pared by 0 bases and J by 6 bases, with 5 bases of the junction left unmatched. The length of the CDR3 is 15 residues. Looked up from germline, CDR1 is SGHTA and CDR2 is FQGTGA. The CDR3 here is CASSLTGGGGNEQFF. The CDR3 region has the DNA TGTGCCAGCAGCTTAACGGGCGGCGGGGGCAATGAGCAGTTCTTC.

The chain joins TRBV28 to TRBJ1-1; D possibly corresponds to TRBD1 (6 bases). V lost 0 bases to trimming and J lost 9 bases, with 8 bases between them. Germline V gene sequence: CDR1 MDHEN, CDR2 SYDVKM. The CDR3 consists of 12 residues. For the CDR3, the DNA is TGTGCCAGCAGTTTATGGGACAGCCAAGCTTTCTTT. Protein product: CASSLWDSQAFF.